This TCR beta chain was obtained from a study of T cells in Graves' hyperthyroidism and ophthalmopathy. This CDR3 is 14 amino acids long. The V and J ends lost 4 bases and 7 bases respectively, with 14 bases between them. Germline V gene lookup returns CDR1 MNHNS and CDR2 SASEGT. This clonotype was counted many times. The source material, RNA transcripts, was used to amplify TCR beta CDR3 regions. HTBI primers drove first-round RT-PCR of the TCR CDR3. A single record per CDR3 protein comes from TCRdb applying MiXCR to the multiplex PCR reads. This sample has around 250,000 distinct CDR3 sequences, with more than 14% found just once.

The source of this sequence is a woman aged 40 to 55 with Graves' hyperthyroidism that later progressed to Graves' ophthalmopathy. The sample consisted of blood. The chain employs TRBV6-1 and TRBJ1-5; tentatively, D is TRBD1 (5 bases). In DNA, the CDR3 is TGTGCCAGCAGTGGTTTAGGGGCGGGACAGCCCCAGCATTTT. Amino acid sequence: CASSGLGAGQPQHF.